These 6 T cell receptor beta chains originate from one sample sequenced in a study of cytomegalovirus exposure and HLA in healthy donors. Data came from immunoSEQ multiplex PCR; TCRdb stores just in-frame clones and leaves some out. The sample yields roughly 200,000 clones, roughly three quarters seen once. Sequenced sample: PBMCs. The receptors originated from a woman aged 30 to 39 in good health and CMV-seronegative.

The V gene is TRBV29-1, the J gene TRBJ2-1, with a tentative D call TRBD2 (6 bases). Germline V gene lookup returns CDR1 SQVTM and CDR2 ANQGSEA. V shed 7 bases and J shed 2 bases, with 27 bases lying between them. CDR3 length equals 18 residues. Written as DNA, the CDR3 is TGCAGCGCCACCCCTAGCGTTACGGTGGGAAGGACCTACAATGAGCAGTTCTTC. This codes for CSATPSVTVGRTYNEQFF.

This rearrangement joins TRBV5-1 to TRBJ2-7, with D perhaps matching TRBD1 (6 bases). CDR3 length equals 17 residues. CDR1 is SGHRS and CDR2 is YFSETQ in the germline V gene. Trimming took 0 bases from V and 3 from J, leaving 19 bases between them. DNA for the CDR3: TGCGCCAGCAGCTTGGGCGATACAGGGATCTTCCACTACGAGCAGTACTTC. This gives the protein CASSLGDTGIFHYEQYF.

The chain couples TRBV2 to TRBJ2-5, with 8 bases that match TRBD2. Germline V CDR1 and CDR2: SNHLY, FYNNEI. With 10 bases clipped from V and 2 bases from J, the junction kept 9 bases outside the gene matches. The CDR3 extends over 14 amino acids. The CDR3, as DNA: TGTGCCAACTCGGCAGCGGGAGCTCAAGAGACCCAGTACTTC. This gives the protein CANSAAGAQETQYF.

The chain is built from TRBV4-2 and TRBJ2-1; D ambiguous. Deletions cut 0 bases from V and 10 bases from J, with 16 bases between. Germline V gives CDR1 LGHNA, CDR2 YNFKEQ. The CDR3 is 15 amino acids. This chain's CDR3 is CASSQEFYETGEQFF. CDR3 bases: TGTGCCAGCAGCCAAGAATTTTACGAGACCGGGGAGCAGTTCTTC.

This chain joins TRBV10-3 and TRBJ1-2; the match to TRBD1 covers 9 bases. Trimming at V came to 2 bases and at J to 5 bases, leaving 3 bases not matched to a gene. CDR1 and CDR2 (germline): ENHRY, SYGVKD. This CDR3 has 14 residues. The chain's CDR3 is CAISEGTGTYGYTF. Written as DNA, the CDR3 is TGTGCCATCAGTGAGGGGACAGGGACGTATGGCTACACCTTC.

CDR3 bases: TGTGCCAGCAGTTTCGCGGTTGCCGGAAAACTATACAACTATGGCTACACCTTC. Translation gives CASSFAVAGKLYNYGYTF. The chain links TRBV27 to TRBJ1-2; the D is unclear. V was clipped by 3 bases and J by 2 bases, with 22 bases between them. The CDR3 spans 18 residues. Germline CDR1 MNHEY, CDR2 SMNVEV (reference sequence).